This is a list of T cell receptor beta chains from one sample in a study of PD-L1 blockade in urothelial cancer. Clones were read by immunoSEQ multiplex PCR, and TCRdb kept only the in-frame ones, dropping some. The sample shows 25,000 to 30,000 clones, around 87% of them seen only once. The source was PBMCs, collected around atezolizumab (anti-PD-L1) treatment. All receptors come from a man aged 50-59 years with urothelial cancer. Each CDR3 is given with its conserved first and last residue. Fields, in order: clone size, V gene, J gene, D gene, CDR3 protein, CDR3 DNA. The D gene is left open where the match is weak. Only part of the rows carry a size: once, few, many, or a class if the clone is expanded.

size: few
V: TRBV19
J: TRBJ2-5
D: TRBD2
CDR3: CASSPHPRLAEETQYF
DNA: TGTGCCAGTAGTCCTCATCCGCGACTAGCGGAAGAGACCCAGTACTTC

size: few
V: TRBV5-1
J: TRBJ1-6
D: TRBD1
CDR3: CASSSGQDDSPLHF
DNA: TGCGCCAGCAGCTCAGGACAGGATGATTCACCCCTCCACTTT

size: NA
V: TRBV19
J: TRBJ2-2
D: TRBD1
CDR3: CASRGDRVGTGELFF
DNA: TGTGCCAGTAGGGGAGACAGGGTCGGGACCGGGGAGCTGTTTTTT

size: NA
V: TRBV28
J: TRBJ2-1
D: TRBD2
CDR3: CASSLGLAGGRNEQFF
DNA: TGTGCCAGCAGTTTGGGTCTAGCGGGAGGGAGGAATGAGCAGTTCTTC

size: NA
V: TRBV7-2
J: TRBJ2-7
D: NA
CDR3: CASSSFPRSPSYEQYF
DNA: TGTGCCAGCAGCTCATTCCCAAGGAGTCCATCCTACGAGCAGTACTTC

size: NA
V: TRBV5-1
J: TRBJ2-7
D: TRBD2
CDR3: CASSLGTSGSYEQYF
DNA: TGCGCCAGCAGCCTCGGGACTAGCGGGAGCTACGAGCAGTACTTC

size: few
V: TRBV19
J: TRBJ1-2
D: NA
CDR3: CASSIVGTGGGYTF
DNA: TGTGCCAGTAGTATAGTAGGAACAGGAGGGGGCTACACCTTC

size: NA
V: TRBV7-9
J: TRBJ2-7
D: TRBD1
CDR3: CASSNRDRRIYEQYF
DNA: TGTGCCAGCAGCAACCGGGACAGGAGGATCTACGAGCAGTACTTC

size: NA
V: TRBV18
J: TRBJ2-1
D: NA
CDR3: CASSPYPSYNEQFF
DNA: TGTGCCAGCTCACCGTACCCTAGCTACAATGAGCAGTTCTTC

size: NA
V: TRBV10-2
J: TRBJ1-6
D: TRBD1
CDR3: CASSEGIGGGSPLHF
DNA: TGCGCCAGCAGTGAAGGTATAGGGGGCGGGTCACCCCTCCACTTT

size: NA
V: TRBV28
J: TRBJ2-3
D: TRBD2
CDR3: CASSFGTSGGYTDTQYF
DNA: TGTGCCAGCAGTTTTGGGACTAGCGGGGGATACACAGATACGCAGTATTTT

size: NA
V: TRBV6-1
J: TRBJ2-1
D: NA
CDR3: CASSGTVPSSYNEQFF
DNA: TGTGCCAGCAGTGGAACGGTTCCAAGCTCCTACAATGAGCAGTTCTTC

size: NA
V: TRBV14
J: TRBJ2-1
D: NA
CDR3: CASSQDLVPHNEQFF
DNA: TGTGCCAGCAGCCAAGATCTAGTGCCGCACAATGAGCAGTTCTTC

size: NA
V: TRBV19
J: TRBJ2-1
D: TRBD2
CDR3: CASTDGRRSYNEQFF
DNA: TGTGCCAGTACCGACGGGAGGCGCTCCTACAATGAGCAGTTCTTC

size: NA
V: TRBV2
J: TRBJ1-1
D: NA
CDR3: CASSETGFGTEAFF
DNA: TGTGCCAGCAGTGAGACAGGATTTGGCACTGAAGCTTTCTTT

size: NA
V: TRBV10-1
J: TRBJ2-3
D: TRBD2
CDR3: CASSEGTSGGPGHTQYF
DNA: TGCGCCAGCAGTGAAGGAACTAGCGGGGGCCCAGGGCATACGCAGTATTTT

size: NA
V: TRBV5-1
J: TRBJ2-3
D: NA
CDR3: CASSLGAPGDTQYF
DNA: TGCGCCAGCAGCTTGGGGGCGCCAGGAGATACGCAGTATTTT

size: NA
V: TRBV14
J: TRBJ2-2
D: TRBD1
CDR3: CASSQTGVAGELFF
DNA: TGTGCCAGCAGCCAGACAGGGGTGGCCGGGGAGCTGTTTTTT

size: NA
V: TRBV5-1
J: TRBJ2-2
D: TRBD2
CDR3: CASSFGTSTGELFF
DNA: TGCGCCAGCAGCTTCGGGACTAGCACTGGGGAGCTGTTTTTT